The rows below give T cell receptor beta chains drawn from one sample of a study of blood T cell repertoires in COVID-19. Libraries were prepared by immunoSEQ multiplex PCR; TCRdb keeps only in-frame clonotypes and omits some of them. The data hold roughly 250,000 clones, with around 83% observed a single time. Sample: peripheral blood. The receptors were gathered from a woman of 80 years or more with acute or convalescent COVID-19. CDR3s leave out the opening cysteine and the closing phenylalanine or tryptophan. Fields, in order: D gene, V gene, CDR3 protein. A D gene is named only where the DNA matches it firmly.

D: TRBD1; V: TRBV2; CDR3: ASSDLGQGLGYT
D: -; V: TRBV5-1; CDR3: ASSLGGVSRETQY
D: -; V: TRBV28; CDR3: ASSSRDYGYT
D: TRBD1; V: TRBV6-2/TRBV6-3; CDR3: ASSQNRGADSQF
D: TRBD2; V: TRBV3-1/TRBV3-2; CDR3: ASSLAGGNTGELF
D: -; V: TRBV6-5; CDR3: ASSYSRGADYGYT
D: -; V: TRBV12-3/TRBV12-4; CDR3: ASSGEGDTQY
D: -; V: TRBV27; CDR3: ASSLWRNEKLF
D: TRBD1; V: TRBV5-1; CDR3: ASSITGGMVNTEAF
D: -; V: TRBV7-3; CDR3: ASSLRASGRGYSPQETQY
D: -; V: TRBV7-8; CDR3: ASSLVSQGSGEPQH
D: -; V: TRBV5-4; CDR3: ASSLVSNTEAF
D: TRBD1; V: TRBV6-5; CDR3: ASSYSGQGATGELF
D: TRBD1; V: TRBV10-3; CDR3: AIRPGQGIWETQY
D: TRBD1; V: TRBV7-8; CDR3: ASSSRAGTGGAGTEAF
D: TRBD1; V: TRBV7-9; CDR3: ASSLALGQGAEQY
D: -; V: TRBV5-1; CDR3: ASSLYYEQY
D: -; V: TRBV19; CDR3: ASSATGKGGYT
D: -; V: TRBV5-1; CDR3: ASSLGDNREAF
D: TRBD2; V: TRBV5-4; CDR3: ASSDRGAGGYEQY
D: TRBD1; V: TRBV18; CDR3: ASSPPDRGPPLH
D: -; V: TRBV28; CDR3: ASSLLGVAVLGSTDTQY
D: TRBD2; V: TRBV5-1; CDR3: ASSLGSSGGRDTQY
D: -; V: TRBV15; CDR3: ATGTSYEQY
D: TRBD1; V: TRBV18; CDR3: ASSPAGGTGGYT
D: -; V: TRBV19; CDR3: ASSIARERDQPQH
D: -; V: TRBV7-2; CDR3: ASSLWGATNEKLF
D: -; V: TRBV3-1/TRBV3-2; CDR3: ASSQDDAPRGAF
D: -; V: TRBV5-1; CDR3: ASSLVQGSNTEAF
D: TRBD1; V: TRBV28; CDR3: ASSVPGQGFNYGYT
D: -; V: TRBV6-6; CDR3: ASSPAAAKNIQY
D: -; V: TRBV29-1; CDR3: SVGARENTEAF
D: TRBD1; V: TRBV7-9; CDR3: ASSLPSAGGMGEAF
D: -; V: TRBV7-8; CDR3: ASSWDLRGRNEQY
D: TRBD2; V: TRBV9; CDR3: ASSGLAGGQETQY
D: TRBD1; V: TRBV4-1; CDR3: ASSQDLEGTGGLSGNTIY
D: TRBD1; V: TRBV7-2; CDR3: ASSIPTGTNEQF
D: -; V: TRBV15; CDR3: ATSREWGDSPLH
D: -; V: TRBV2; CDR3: ASKVSGSGNTIY
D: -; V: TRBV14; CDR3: ASSQDLQWGYT
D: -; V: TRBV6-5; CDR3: ASSYSRGNTEAF